The rows below give T cell receptor beta chains drawn from one sample of a study of cytomegalovirus exposure and HLA in healthy donors. TCRdb's copy holds only in-frame clones and misses some; the assay was immunoSEQ multiplex PCR. The sample yields fewer than 350,000 clones, over 75% seen once. Sequencing input: PBMCs. The origin of the receptors is a woman aged 18-29 years in good health and CMV-seronegative. The CDR3 runs from the conserved cysteine through the conserved F or W. D genes are given only for firm matches. Size tells how often a clone was seen (once, few, many) or the class of an expanded clone, and some rows leave it out.

j_call d_call clone_size v_call cdr3_nt cdr3_aa
TRBJ1-5 TRBD1 - TRBV5-1 TGCGCCAGCAGCGAGGGACAGGGTGGACAGCCCCAGCATTTT CASSEGQGGQPQHF
TRBJ2-7 - - TRBV6-1 TGTGCCAGCAGTGAAGCGCTTCGGGGGAGCTACGAGCAGTACTTC CASSEALRGSYEQYF
TRBJ2-1 TRBD2 - TRBV4-2 TGTGCCAGCAGCCAAGACGTCCCGGGACTAGCGTTCATCGAGCAGTTCTTC CASSQDVPGLAFIEQFF
TRBJ2-7 TRBD1 - TRBV5-5 TGTGCCAGCAGCTTTATTGGGACAGGTAGCGGCTCGTACGAGCAGTACTTC CASSFIGTGSGSYEQYF
TRBJ2-3 - once TRBV5-1 TGCGCCAGCAGCTTGGCCGGGGAAGATACGCAGTATTTT CASSLAGEDTQYF
TRBJ2-7 TRBD2 - TRBV28 TGTGCCAGCCGATCCGCCCTCCGGACTAGCGTTTACGAGCAGTACTTC CASRSALRTSVYEQYF
TRBJ1-6 - - TRBV15 TGTGCCACCAGCAGAGATTTGGCAGCGTATTCACCCCTCCACTTT CATSRDLAAYSPLHF
TRBJ1-2 TRBD1 - TRBV6-6 TGTGCCAGCAGTTACGAAGGGACAGGGCTCACCTATGGCTACACCTTC CASSYEGTGLTYGYTF
TRBJ2-3 - - TRBV29-1 TGCAGCGTTGAGGATGTTGGGACAACAGATACGCAGTATTTT CSVEDVGTTDTQYF
TRBJ2-7 TRBD2 - TRBV15 TGTGCCACCAGCCCGGGACTAGCATCCGAGCAGTACTTC CATSPGLASEQYF
TRBJ1-4 TRBD1 - TRBV28 TGTGCCAGCAGTACTACAGGGGGCGCCGGAAAACTGTTTTTT CASSTTGGAGKLFF
TRBJ2-5 TRBD2 - TRBV19 TGTGCCAGTAGTATGTCCCTAGCGGGAGCCCCATCGACCCAGTACTTC CASSMSLAGAPSTQYF
TRBJ2-1 TRBD1 - TRBV9 TGTGCCAGCAGCGTAGAGGGGACAGGGTTCGATGAGCAGTTCTTC CASSVEGTGFDEQFF
TRBJ2-1 TRBD2 - TRBV9 TGTGCCAGCAGCCACGGGACTAGCGGATACAATGAGCAGTTCTTC CASSHGTSGYNEQFF
TRBJ2-3 - few TRBV29-1 TGCAGCGTTGTAGGTAGCGCGGCTAGCACAGATACGCAGTATTTT CSVVGSAASTDTQYF
TRBJ1-5 - - TRBV28 TGTGCCAGCAGTTTTCTAGGTCAGCCCCAGCATTTT CASSFLGQPQHF
TRBJ1-2 - - TRBV9 TGTGCCAGCAGCGTAAGAGCCTATGGCTACACCTTC CASSVRAYGYTF
TRBJ1-5 - - TRBV5-6 TGTGCCAGCAGCCAAAATCCCGAGGGGCCCCAGCATTTT CASSQNPEGPQHF
TRBJ1-5 TRBD1 few TRBV28 TGTGCCAGCAGTCCAGAGACAGGGGGCGTCCAGCCCCAGCATTTT CASSPETGGVQPQHF
TRBJ1-5 - - TRBV6-1 TGTGCCAGCAGTGAATTGGGGAGAACTTTTAGCAATCAGCCCCAGCATTTT CASSELGRTFSNQPQHF
TRBJ2-4 - - TRBV9 TGTGCCAGCAGCGTAGGGGGCTGGGGGGTAGCCAAAAACATTCAGTACTTC CASSVGGWGVAKNIQYF
TRBJ2-3 - - TRBV6-6 TGTGCCAGCAGTTACACCAGGGCGGGCACAGATACGCAGTATTTT CASSYTRAGTDTQYF
TRBJ1-2 - - TRBV15 TGTGCCACCAGCAGAGAACGGGGAAGGGTCGCTGGCTACACCTTC CATSRERGRVAGYTF
TRBJ1-5 - - TRBV5-6 TGTGCCAGCAGCTTTTCTTCGGGGATCCAGCCCCAGCATTTT CASSFSSGIQPQHF
TRBJ1-3 - few TRBV18 TGTGCCAGCTCTCCCCAGGGCTCTGGAAACACCATATATTTT CASSPQGSGNTIYF
TRBJ2-3 - - TRBV5-1 TGCGCCAGCAGCATATCAGATACGCAGTATTTT CASSISDTQYF